This T cell receptor beta chain was sequenced during a study of blood T cell repertoires in COVID-19. The protocol was immunoSEQ multiplex PCR, while the TCRdb copy is restricted to in-frame clones and leaves out a portion. The profile covers approximately 320,000 clones, with about nine tenths appearing a single time and roughly 10% taken by the ten largest. This CDR3 is 14 amino acids long. The V end lost 0 bases, the J end lost 5 bases, and 10 bases lay between the germline ends. Germline lookup yields CDR1 SEHNR and CDR2 FQNEAQ (reference sequence). Seattle's enrolled individuals joined amid active infection and were then monitored longitudinally.

The TCR was taken from a woman in her 30s with COVID-19, enrolled during active disease. Sequencing input: peripheral blood. This chain connects TRBV7-9 to TRBJ1-2, with unresolved D. The CDR3 bases are TGTGCCAGCAGCTTAGCGCTATCGGGGTATGGCTACACCTTC. Protein product: CASSLALSGYGYTF.